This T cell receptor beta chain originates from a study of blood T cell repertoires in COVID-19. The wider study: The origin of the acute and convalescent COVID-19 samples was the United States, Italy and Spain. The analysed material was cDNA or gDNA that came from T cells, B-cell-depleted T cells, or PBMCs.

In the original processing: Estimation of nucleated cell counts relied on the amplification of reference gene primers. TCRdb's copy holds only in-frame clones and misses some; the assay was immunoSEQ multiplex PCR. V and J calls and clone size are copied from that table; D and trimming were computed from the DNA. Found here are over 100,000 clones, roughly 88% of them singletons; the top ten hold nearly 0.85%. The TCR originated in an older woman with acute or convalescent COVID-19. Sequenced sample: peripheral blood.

The CDR3 DNA is TGTGCCAGCAGCCGGGGACTAGCGGCGCCCTCCGATACGCAGTATTTT. It encodes CASSRGLAAPSDTQYF. The gene calls are TRBV3-1 (or the pseudogene TRBV3-2) and TRBJ2-3, with 11 nucleotides matching TRBD2. The length of the CDR3 is 16 residues. Losses at the gene ends were 4 bases for V and 6 bases for J; bases not matched to a gene: 9. The germline V gene encodes CDR1 LGHDT and CDR2 YNNKEL (reference sequence).